This entry lists 20 T cell receptor beta chains sequenced from one sample in a study of T-cell memory formation after mild COVID-19 (dated by TCRdb to the early 2020s). Library preparation used 5' RACE. Data came from an Illumina NovaSeq 6000. TCRdb cleaned the public reads at Q25 with fastp, built clones with MiXCR and kept in-frame beta chains. One record per CDR3 amino acid sequence lists the most common genes and DNA. This sample lists about 350,000 distinct CDR3 sequences; around 13% were detected once. The biggest ten clones account for 22% of the sample. Sequencing was done on a sample of PBMCs or a T cell subset sorted from them (not recorded which). These receptors all stem from a man between 18 and 29 years old who had mild COVID-19 (a few samples of this study predate the infection). The sample titles of this study are shuffled in the database, so cell type and time point are left out; the donor was told from shared clones.

V usage is TRBV7-8 and J usage is TRBJ2-3, with TRBD1 matching over 7 bases. The V segment lost 5 bases and the J segment 0 bases; nucleotides outside the gene matches: 5. CDR3 length equals 15 residues. Germline CDR1 SGHVS, CDR2 FQNEAQ. The CDR3 spells CASSTPGQSTDTQYF. CDR3 DNA: TGTGCCAGCAGCACGCCGGGACAGAGCACAGATACGCAGTATTTT.

This clonotype showed up just a few times. This chain links TRBV2 with TRBJ2-2; D is unresolved. The CDR3 spans 12 residues. Germline-derived CDR1 and CDR2 are SNHLY and FYNNEI. V lost 3 bases and J 5 bases, leaving 4 bases between the germline ends. The CDR3 loop is CASSDFTGELFF. The CDR3 DNA reads as TGTGCCAGCAGTGACTTTACCGGGGAGCTGTTTTTT.

This clonotype has only a few counts. The V call is TRBV7-9, the J call TRBJ2-3; D is uncertain. This CDR3 has 12 residues. V was trimmed by 1 base and J by 10 bases, leaving 9 bases between them. Germline CDR1 reads SEHNR; CDR2 reads FQNEAQ (reference sequence). The CDR3 DNA is TGTGCCAGCAGCTTAGAAGTAGGGCCGCAGTATTTT. This translates into CASSLEVGPQYF.

This clonotype occurred a few times. The chain is built from TRBV4-1 and TRBJ1-6; 11 nucleotides align to TRBD1. V shed 1 base, J shed 12 bases, and the junction held 2 bases outside the gene matches. Germline V CDR1 and CDR2: MGHRA, YSYEKL. CDR3 length equals 14 residues. CDR3 nucleotides: TGCGCCAGCAGCCAAGCGGGACAGGGGGGACCCCTCCACTTT. Protein: CASSQAGQGGPLHF.

The chain combines TRBV5-1 with TRBJ2-1; 9 bases line up with TRBD1. The junction had 4 bases not matched to a gene; V was cut back by 0 bases and J by 6 bases. The CDR3 covers 15 residues. Germline V gives CDR1 SGHRS, CDR2 YFSETQ. Here the CDR3 reads CASSLGGTGPNEQFF. Here the CDR3 DNA reads TGCGCCAGCAGCTTGGGCGGGACAGGGCCCAATGAGCAGTTCTTC.

The chain links TRBV20-1 to TRBJ2-3; 9 bases align to TRBD1. Trimming at V came to 5 bases and at J to 4 bases, leaving 10 bases not matched to a gene. The CDR3 spans 15 residues. Germline loops: CDR1 DFQATT, CDR2 SNEGSKA (reference sequence). The CDR3 reads CSAPRQGGQADTQYF. In DNA form, the CDR3 reads TGCAGTGCTCCCCGACAGGGGGGGCAAGCAGATACGCAGTATTTT.

This clonotype was picked up a small number of times. The V gene is TRBV7-2, the J gene TRBJ1-5, with no clear D. V was cut by 5 bases and J by 1 base, with 12 bases left in between. The germline V gene encodes CDR1 SGHTA and CDR2 FQGNSA. This CDR3 is built from 15 residues. CDR3 amino acids: CASSPRVGSNQPQHF. The DNA of the CDR3 is TGTGCCAGCAGCCCCCGCGTGGGGAGCAATCAGCCCCAGCATTTT.

CDR3 nucleotides: TGTGCCAGCAGTGAATACTTTGCGGGCGACAGGGGGTCCACTGAAGCTTTCTTT. It encodes CASSEYFAGDRGSTEAFF. V is TRBV6-1 and J is TRBJ1-1; 9 nucleotides align to TRBD1. The CDR3 runs 18 residues. Germline CDR1 is MNHNS and CDR2 is SASEGT. V was pared by 2 bases and J by 4 bases, with 14 bases of the junction left unmatched.

The chain is built from TRBV5-1 and TRBJ1-6, with 9 bases identical to TRBD1. From germline, CDR1 is SGHRS and CDR2 YFSETQ. The CDR3 totals 16 residues. V trimming: 4 bases; J trimming: 4 bases; junction bases outside the gene matches: 6. CDR3 bases: TGCGCCAGCAGCCCGGGACAGGGATCTTATAATTCACCCCTCCACTTT. Translating gives CASSPGQGSYNSPLHF. The full variable domain, in which reference TRBV5-1 and TRBJ1-6 provide the parts outside the CDR3, is KAGVTQTPRYLIKTRGQQVTLSCSPISGHRSVSWYQQTPGQGLQFLFEYFSETQRNKGNFPGRFSGRQFSNSRSEMNVSTLELGDSALYLCASSPGQGSYNSPLHFGNGTRLTVT.

The table lists this clonotype with many counts. The V and J genes are TRBV15 and TRBJ2-2; D not resolved. The CDR3 covers 13 residues. V was pared by 5 bases and J by 7 bases, with 11 bases between. Germline CDR1 is LNHNV and CDR2 is YYDKDF (reference sequence). The CDR3 DNA sequence: TGTGCCACCAGCGAGGACCGTCGCGGGGAGCTGTTTTTT. Residues: CATSEDRRGELFF.

This clonotype has more than one count but fewer than ten. V usage is TRBV6-5 and J usage is TRBJ1-3, with 7 bases that match TRBD1. V dropped 6 bases and J dropped 0; count of bases not matched to a gene: 8. The CDR3 loop spans 16 amino acids. In germline, CDR1 is MNHEY, CDR2 SVGAGI. This CDR3 reads CASRSDRAISGNTIYF. CDR3 coding DNA: TGTGCCAGCAGATCTGACAGGGCGATCTCTGGAAACACCATATATTTT.

This clonotype was observed a few times. For the CDR3, the DNA is TGCGCCAGCAGCCAAGCTGGTCTTAGCGCCACCGGGGAGCTGTTTTTT. This codes for CASSQAGLSATGELFF. V usage is TRBV4-1 and J usage is TRBJ2-2; D possibly corresponds to TRBD2 (5 bases). Germline CDR1 is MGHRA and CDR2 is YSYEKL. With 1 base removed from V and 4 bases from J, the gap between germline ends came to 13 bases. CDR3 length equals 16 residues.

The chain employs TRBV5-1 and TRBJ2-6, with 7 nucleotides matching TRBD1. The junction had 3 bases not matched to a gene; V was cut back by 4 bases and J by 2 bases. CDR3 length: 15 residues. CDR1 and CDR2 (germline): SGHRS, YFSETQ. Written as DNA, the CDR3 is TGCGCCAGCAGCCCCGGACAGGCTGGGGCCAACGTCCTGACTTTC. Protein sequence: CASSPGQAGANVLTF.

The V gene is TRBV5-1, the J gene TRBJ2-1; 9 positions match TRBD2. Germline V lookup: CDR1 SGHRS, CDR2 YFSETQ. CDR3 size: 16 residues. J gave up 3 bases and V 0 bases, and 4 bases lay outside the gene matches. CDR3 nucleotides: TGCGCCAGCAGCTTGGGCGGTAGCGGGGGCTACAATGAGCAGTTCTTC. Protein product: CASSLGGSGGYNEQFF.

This clonotype was detected only once. The rearrangement uses TRBV5-1 and TRBJ1-5; no reliable D call. Germline V gene data show CDR1 as SGHRS and CDR2 as YFSETQ. The V and J ends lost 5 bases and 4 bases respectively, with 16 bases between them. This CDR3 is built from 15 residues. CDR3: CASRRSPGPNQPQHF. The CDR3 DNA reads TGCGCCAGCAGACGTAGCCCCGGACCTAATCAGCCCCAGCATTTT.

This chain joins TRBV20-1 and TRBJ2-1; 9 positions match TRBD2. The CDR3 length is 14 residues. V lost 6 bases and J lost 9; bases outside the gene matches: 12. Germline values: CDR1 DFQATT, CDR2 SNEGSKA (reference sequence). This CDR3 reads CSADSGGFYGEQFF. In DNA, the CDR3 is TGCAGTGCCGATAGCGGGGGCTTTTACGGTGAGCAGTTCTTC.

This clonotype was observed a handful of times. The gene calls are TRBV20-1 and TRBJ1-1; a weak D match, TRBD1 (6 bases). This CDR3 region has 14 residues. Trimming stripped 6 bases from V and 0 bases from J, with 14 bases between. The germline gives CDR1 DFQATT, CDR2 SNEGSKA (reference sequence). In nucleotides, the CDR3 is TGCAGTGCAAGGACAGTCACTATGAACACTGAAGCTTTCTTT. Translating it yields CSARTVTMNTEAFF.

In this sample, this clonotype turned up a few times. The chain is built from TRBV6-2 or TRBV6-3 and TRBJ2-5; no firm D call. The germline CDR1 and CDR2 sequences are MNHEY and SVGEGT. The CDR3 is made up of 10 amino acids. V was clipped by 4 bases and J by 6 bases, with 3 bases between them. In nucleotides, the CDR3 is TGTGCCAGCAGTTCCAAGACCCAGTACTTC. Protein sequence: CASSSKTQYF.

This clonotype showed up just a few times. This rearrangement joins TRBV4-2 to TRBJ2-7; D is ambiguous. The length of the CDR3 is 14 residues. Per the germline V gene, CDR1 is LGHNA and CDR2 is YNFKEQ. Trimming took 0 bases from V and 2 from J, leaving 8 bases between them. This chain's CDR3 is CASSQDNAAYEQYF. For the CDR3, the DNA is TGTGCCAGCAGCCAAGATAACGCCGCCTACGAGCAGTACTTC.

This clonotype appeared a few times. In nucleotides, the CDR3 is TGCGCCAGCAGCTGGGGGGGTCACGGCGATTCCTACAATGAGCAGTTCTTC. It yields the protein CASSWGGHGDSYNEQFF. The rearrangement links TRBV5-1 to TRBJ2-1; 7 bases match TRBD2. V was clipped by 3 bases and J by 1 base; unmatched bases: 10. This CDR3 has 17 residues. Looked up from germline, CDR1 is SGHRS and CDR2 is YFSETQ.